The 18 T cell receptor beta chains in this list originate from one sample, sequenced in a study of T cell changes during pregnancy in multiple sclerosis. The method was immunoSEQ multiplex PCR; TCRdb's version includes in-frame clones alone and lacks a portion of them. The sample has about 70,000 clones, approximately 94% seen once. Sequenced here: peripheral blood, sampled in the third trimester of pregnancy. These receptors were taken from a female donor with multiple sclerosis, enrolled in a pregnancy study.

The chain has TRBV5-6 and TRBJ2-1; D remains unclear. CDR3 length equals 15 residues. Trimming took off 1 base at V and 2 bases at J, with 10 bases between the two ends. Germline assignment: CDR1 SGHDT and CDR2 YYEEEE. CDR3 coding DNA: TGTGCCAGCAGCTTGTTTGGCAGAACCTACAATGAGCAGTTCTTC. It specifies CASSLFGRTYNEQFF.

The chain employs TRBV18 and TRBJ1-5, with 7 bases lining up with TRBD1. Germline V gene sequence: CDR1 KGHSH, CDR2 LQKENI. V shed 4 bases and J 7 bases; nucleotides not matched to a gene: 4. The length of the CDR3 is 13 residues. This chain's CDR3 is CASSQKGGQPQHF. DNA for the CDR3: TGTGCCAGCTCACAGAAAGGGGGCCAGCCCCAGCATTTT.

The gene calls are TRBV7-6 and TRBJ2-5, with 7 bases that match TRBD2. With V trimmed by 1 base and J by 5 bases, 4 bases remained unmatched. The CDR3 length is 14 residues. Germline CDR1 and CDR2: SGHVS and FNYEAQ. CDR3 sequence reads: CASSLGGGAETQYF. Written as DNA, the CDR3 is TGTGCCAGCAGCTTAGGGGGAGGGGCGGAGACCCAGTACTTC.

This sequence joins TRBV5-1 and TRBJ2-5; 11 bases match TRBD2. V lost 3 bases, J lost 6 bases, and 4 bases stayed unmatched. Per germline, CDR1 SGHRS and CDR2 YFSETQ. This CDR3 comprises 14 residues. The CDR3 nucleotides read TGCGCCAGCAGCTCGGGACTAGCGGAGCAGACCCAGTACTTC. Translated: CASSSGLAEQTQYF.

This clone has just one count. The V gene is TRBV6-6, the J gene TRBJ2-5; 9 nucleotides align to TRBD1. J was trimmed by 2 bases and V by 6 bases; bases with no gene match: 4. Per germline, CDR1 MNHNY and CDR2 SVGAGI (reference sequence). The CDR3 has 14 residues. The CDR3: CASSRDRVQETQYF. In nucleotides, the CDR3 is TGTGCCAGCAGCCGGGACAGGGTGCAAGAGACCCAGTACTTC.

The chain employs TRBV11-2 and TRBJ2-5, with 7 bases identical to TRBD1. Per germline, CDR1 SGHAT and CDR2 FQNNGV. The CDR3 sequence is 16 residues long. Trimming removed 0 bases from V and 1 base from J; junction bases left unmatched: 5. CDR3 sequence (DNA): TGTGCCAGCAGCTTAGATCTGCGACAGGGCCAAGAGACCCAGTACTTC. This sequence encodes CASSLDLRQGQETQYF.

Remarks on this clone: Its ends do not fully match the called genes, so a read error is possible. The rearrangement uses TRBV9 and TRBJ1-6, with D unresolved. CDR3 length: 14 residues. Germline-derived CDR1 and CDR2 are SGDLS and YYNGEE. The CDR3 DNA reads TGTGCCAGCAGCGTAGGGCAGAATAATCCACCCCTCCACTTT. Its translation: CASSVGQNNPPLHF.

This chain links TRBV7-9 with TRBJ2-7, with D tentatively TRBD2 (7 bases). This CDR3 has 14 residues. Germline CDR1 SEHNR, CDR2 FQNEAQ (reference sequence). Trimming removed 0 bases at V and 2 bases at J, with 8 bases between. CDR3 coding DNA: TGTGCCAGCAGCTTAGCGGGGGGGCCCTACGAGCAGTACTTC. Its protein is CASSLAGGPYEQYF.

The chain joins TRBV7-2 to TRBJ1-2, with a weak D call TRBD1 (6 bases). The germline V and J ends were trimmed by 0 bases and 2 bases, with 13 bases remaining between them. The CDR3 extends over 16 amino acids. Germline values: CDR1 SGHTA, CDR2 FQGNSA. Here the CDR3 reads CASSLALGGYNYGYTF. The CDR3 DNA reads TGTGCCAGCAGCTTAGCATTAGGGGGATACAACTATGGCTACACCTTC.

The chain couples TRBV7-3 to TRBJ2-1, with 10 bases aligning to TRBD2. V was clipped by 5 bases and J by 3 bases; unmatched bases: 4. CDR1 and CDR2 (germline): SGHTA, FQGTGA. This CDR3 has 15 residues. The CDR3, as DNA: TGTGCCAGCAGCCCCCGACTAGCGGGCTACAATGAGCAGTTCTTC. It translates to CASSPRLAGYNEQFF.

This sequence joins TRBV4-1 and TRBJ1-6; 8 nucleotides line up with TRBD1. This CDR3 has 16 amino acids. CDR1 is MGHRA, CDR2 YSYEKL, per germline. V shed 6 bases and J 7 bases; nucleotides not matched to a gene: 11. The CDR3 DNA reads as TGCGCCAGCAGACCCACAGGGGGTGCACTGAATTCACCCCTCCACTTT. It yields the protein CASRPTGGALNSPLHF.

The count of this clone is one. The chain couples TRBV19 to TRBJ2-6, with no clear D. Germline CDR1 LNHDA, CDR2 SQIVND (reference sequence). The CDR3 extends over 12 amino acids. Trimming took off 9 bases at V and 3 bases at J, with 6 bases between the two ends. The CDR3 protein is CASSSGANVLTF. The CDR3 DNA sequence: TGTGCCAGCTCCAGTGGGGCCAACGTCCTGACTTTC.

This chain uses TRBV7-2 with TRBJ2-3, with 7 bases that match TRBD1. Unmatched junction bases numbered 3, after V lost 5 bases and J lost 4 bases. Germline values: CDR1 SGHTA, CDR2 FQGNSA. The CDR3 spans 13 residues. CDR3 loop: CASSQQGPDTQYF. CDR3 in DNA: TGTGCCAGCAGCCAACAGGGGCCAGATACGCAGTATTTT. Filled out from reference TRBV7-2 and TRBJ2-3, the complete variable domain reads GAGVSQSPSNKVTEKGKDVELRCDPISGHTALYWYRQSLGQGLEFLIYFQGNSAPDKSGLPSDRFSAERTGGSVSTLTIQRTQQEDSAVYLCASSQQGPDTQYFGPGTRLTVL.

V usage is TRBV5-4 and J usage is TRBJ1-2; TRBD1 matches at 10 bases. The V and J ends lost 4 bases and 7 bases, in that order; junction bases with no gene match: 10. This CDR3 is 15 amino acids long. Germline V gene data show CDR1 as SGHNT and CDR2 as YYREEE (reference sequence). CDR3 amino acids: CASSGRDRGDGGYTF. For the CDR3, the DNA is TGTGCCAGCAGCGGACGGGACAGGGGCGATGGTGGCTACACCTTC. Together with reference TRBV5-4 and TRBJ1-2, the CDR3 gives the full variable domain: ETGVTQSPTHLIKTRGQQVTLRCSSQSGHNTVSWYQQALGQGPQFIFQYYREEENGRGNFPPRFSGLQFPNYSSELNVNALELDDSALYLCASSGRDRGDGGYTFGSGTRLTVV.

The CDR3 protein is CAISEGTGGGQETQYF. Here the CDR3 DNA reads TGTGCCATCAGTGAGGGGACAGGTGGGGGCCAAGAGACCCAGTACTTC. The gene calls are TRBV10-3 and TRBJ2-5; the match to TRBD1 covers 8 bases. With 2 bases clipped from V and 1 base from J, the junction kept 6 bases outside the gene matches. This CDR3 spans 16 amino acids. Germline V gives CDR1 ENHRY, CDR2 SYGVKD.

The chain employs TRBV7-2 and TRBJ2-7; TRBD1 matches at 8 bases. The ends lost 6 bases at V and 6 bases at J; junction bases unmatched: 7. The germline CDR1 and CDR2 sequences are SGHTA and FQGNSA. CDR3 length: 13 amino acids. Here the CDR3 reads CASSRTGGSEQYF. CDR3 DNA: TGTGCCAGCAGTCGAACAGGGGGGAGCGAGCAGTACTTC. Variable domain in full (rest from reference TRBV7-2 and TRBJ2-7): GAGVSQSPSNKVTEKGKDVELRCDPISGHTALYWYRQSLGQGLEFLIYFQGNSAPDKSGLPSDRFSAERTGGSVSTLTIQRTQQEDSAVYLCASSRTGGSEQYFGPGTRLTVT.

V usage is TRBV5-5 and J usage is TRBJ1-2; tentatively, D is TRBD1 (5 bases). Per the germline V gene, CDR1 is SGHKS and CDR2 is YYEKEE (reference sequence). The CDR3 extends over 15 amino acids. V lost 3 bases to trimming and J lost 2 bases, with 14 bases between them. The CDR3, as DNA: TGTGCCAGCAGCTGGACGGACATGATCAACTATGGCTACACCTTC. Translation: CASSWTDMINYGYTF.

This sequence joins TRBV7-6 and TRBJ2-1; 8 bases are a match to TRBD1. The germline CDR1 and CDR2 sequences are SGHVS and FNYEAQ. The CDR3 loop spans 16 amino acids. J gave up 9 bases and V 5 bases, and 15 bases lay outside the gene matches. This CDR3 reads CASSPGQGGIVSEQFF. CDR3 bases: TGTGCCAGCAGCCCCGGACAGGGTGGTATAGTGAGTGAGCAGTTCTTC.